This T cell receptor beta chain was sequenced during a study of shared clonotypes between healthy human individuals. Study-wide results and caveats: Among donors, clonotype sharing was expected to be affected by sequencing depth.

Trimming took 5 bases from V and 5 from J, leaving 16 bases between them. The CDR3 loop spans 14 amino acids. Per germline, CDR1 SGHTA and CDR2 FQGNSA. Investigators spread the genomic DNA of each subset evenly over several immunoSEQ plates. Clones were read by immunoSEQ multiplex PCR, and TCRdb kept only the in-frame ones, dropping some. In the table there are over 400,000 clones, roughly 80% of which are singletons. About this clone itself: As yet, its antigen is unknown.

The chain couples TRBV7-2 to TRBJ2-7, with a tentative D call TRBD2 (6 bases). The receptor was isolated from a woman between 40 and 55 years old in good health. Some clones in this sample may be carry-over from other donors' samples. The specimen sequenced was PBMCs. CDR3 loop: CASSPGVGAHEQYF. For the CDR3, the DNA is TGTGCCAGCAGCCCGGGGGTAGGGGCGCACGAGCAGTACTTC.